This paragraph covers one T cell receptor beta chain sequence. Enrollees, about 18 to 89 years old, lived in roughly 24 US areas. Participants' own reports of clinical history determined their cohort assignment. This specimen belongs to a study of blood T cell repertoires in COVID-19. As for the study in general: The United States, Italy and Spain supplied acute and convalescent COVID-19 samples.

In the original processing: Reference gene primer amplification gave estimated nucleated cell counts. Produced via immunoSEQ multiplex PCR; TCRdb's table is partial and in-frame only. V and J calls and clone size come straight from that table; D and trimming were deduced from the DNA. This table holds 250,000 or so clones, approximately 89% found once. Trimming took off 5 bases at V and 7 bases at J, with 12 bases between the two ends. This CDR3 contains 13 residues. The V gene's germline CDR1 is SGHNT and CDR2 YENEEA. The chain combines TRBV11-3 with TRBJ1-3, with a weak D call TRBD1 (6 bases). The sequence derives from a woman aged 40 to 50 who had been exposed to COVID-19. Sequenced sample: PBMCs or T cells enriched from blood (not recorded which). This CDR3 is CASSADSSNTIYF. As DNA, the CDR3 is TGTGCCAGCAGCGCGGACAGTTCTAACACCATATATTTT.